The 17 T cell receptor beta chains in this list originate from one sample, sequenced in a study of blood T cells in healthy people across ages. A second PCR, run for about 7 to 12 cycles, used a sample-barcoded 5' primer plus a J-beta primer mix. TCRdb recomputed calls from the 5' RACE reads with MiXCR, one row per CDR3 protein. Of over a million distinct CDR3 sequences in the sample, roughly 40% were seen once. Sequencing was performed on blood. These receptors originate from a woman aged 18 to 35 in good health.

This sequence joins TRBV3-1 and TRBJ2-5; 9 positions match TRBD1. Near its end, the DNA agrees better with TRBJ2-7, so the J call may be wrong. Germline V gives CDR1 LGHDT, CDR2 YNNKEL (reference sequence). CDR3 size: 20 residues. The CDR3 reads CASSPISSRTGTGFGYEQYF. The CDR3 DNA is TGTGCCAGCAGCCCGATCTCATCCCGTACCGGGACAGGGTTTGGGTACGAGCAGTACTTC.

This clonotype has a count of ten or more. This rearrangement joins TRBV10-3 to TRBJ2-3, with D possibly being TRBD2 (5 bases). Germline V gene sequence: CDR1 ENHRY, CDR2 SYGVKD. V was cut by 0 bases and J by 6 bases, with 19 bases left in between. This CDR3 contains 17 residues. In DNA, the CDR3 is TGTGCCATCAGTGAGTCTCGGACCCCGAGGAGGTCGGATACGCAGTATTTT. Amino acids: CAISESRTPRRSDTQYF.

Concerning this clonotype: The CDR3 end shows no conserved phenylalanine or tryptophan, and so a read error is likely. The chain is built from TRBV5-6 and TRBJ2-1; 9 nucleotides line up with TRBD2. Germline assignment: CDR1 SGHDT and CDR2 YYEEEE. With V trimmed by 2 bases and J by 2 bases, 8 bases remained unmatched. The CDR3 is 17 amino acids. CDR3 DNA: TGTGCCAGCAGCTTTACGAGCGGGGGGACCACCTACAATGAGCAGTTCTTA. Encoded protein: CASSFTSGGTTYNEQFL.

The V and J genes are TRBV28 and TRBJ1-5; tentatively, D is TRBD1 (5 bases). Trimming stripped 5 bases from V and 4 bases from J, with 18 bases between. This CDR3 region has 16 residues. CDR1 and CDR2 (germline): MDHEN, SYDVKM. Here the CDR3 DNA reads TGTGCCAGCAGTCCACCGACGGTGGGGGGGAATCAGCCCCAGCATTTT. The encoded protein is CASSPPTVGGNQPQHF.

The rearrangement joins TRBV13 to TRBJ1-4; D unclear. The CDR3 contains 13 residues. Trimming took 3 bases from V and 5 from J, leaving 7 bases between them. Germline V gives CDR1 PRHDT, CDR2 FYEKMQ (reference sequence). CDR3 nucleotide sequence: TGTGCCAGCAGCTTCTTGGAAAATGAAAAACTGTTTTTT. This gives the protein CASSFLENEKLFF.

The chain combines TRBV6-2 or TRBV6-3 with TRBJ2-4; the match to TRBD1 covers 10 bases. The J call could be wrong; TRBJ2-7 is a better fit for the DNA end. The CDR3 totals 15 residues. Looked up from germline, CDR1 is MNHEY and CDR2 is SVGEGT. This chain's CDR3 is CASSPTGTGVGEQYF. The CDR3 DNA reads TGTGCCAGCAGTCCCACCGGGACAGGGGTAGGCGAGCAGTACTTC.

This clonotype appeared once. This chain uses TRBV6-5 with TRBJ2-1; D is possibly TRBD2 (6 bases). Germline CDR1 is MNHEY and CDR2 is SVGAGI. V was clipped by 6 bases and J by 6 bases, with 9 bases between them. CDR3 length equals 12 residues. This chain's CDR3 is CASRAGFNEQFF. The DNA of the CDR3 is TGTGCCAGCAGGGCGGGGTTCAATGAGCAGTTCTTC.

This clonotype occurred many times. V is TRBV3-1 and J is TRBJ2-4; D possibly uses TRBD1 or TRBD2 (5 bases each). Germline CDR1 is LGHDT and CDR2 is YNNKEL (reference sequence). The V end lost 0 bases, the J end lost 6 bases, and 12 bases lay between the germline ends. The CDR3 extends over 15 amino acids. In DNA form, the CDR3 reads TGTGCCAGCAGCCAAGATGAGGGGCCAAGAAACATTCAGTACTTC. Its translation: CASSQDEGPRNIQYF.

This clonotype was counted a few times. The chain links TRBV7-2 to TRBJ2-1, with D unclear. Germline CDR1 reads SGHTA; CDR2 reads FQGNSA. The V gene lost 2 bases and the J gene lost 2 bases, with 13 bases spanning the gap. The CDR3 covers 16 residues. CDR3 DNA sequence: TGTGCCAGCAGCTTATGGGGTCCCCGAGCCTACAATGAGCAGTTCTTC. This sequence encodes CASSLWGPRAYNEQFF.

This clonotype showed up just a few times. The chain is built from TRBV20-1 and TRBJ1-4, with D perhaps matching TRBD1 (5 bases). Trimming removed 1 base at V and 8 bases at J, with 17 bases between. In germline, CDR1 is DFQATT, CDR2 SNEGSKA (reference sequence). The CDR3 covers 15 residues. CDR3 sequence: CSARGDAGSGEKLFF. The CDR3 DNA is TGCAGTGCTAGAGGAGATGCAGGGTCCGGAGAAAAACTGTTTTTT.

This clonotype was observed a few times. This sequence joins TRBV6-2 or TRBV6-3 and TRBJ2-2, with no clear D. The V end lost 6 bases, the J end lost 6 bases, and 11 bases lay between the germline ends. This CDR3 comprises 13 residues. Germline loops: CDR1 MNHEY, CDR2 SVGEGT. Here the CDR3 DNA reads TGTGCCAGCAGGCCCTCTATGGCCGGGGAGCTGTTTTTT. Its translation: CASRPSMAGELFF.

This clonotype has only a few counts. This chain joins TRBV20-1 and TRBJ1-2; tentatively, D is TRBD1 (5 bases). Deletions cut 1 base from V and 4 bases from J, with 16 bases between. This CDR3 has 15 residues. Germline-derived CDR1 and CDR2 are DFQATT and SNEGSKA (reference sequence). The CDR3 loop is CSARVGREEAYGYTF. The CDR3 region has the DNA TGCAGTGCTAGAGTGGGCAGGGAGGAAGCCTATGGCTACACCTTC.

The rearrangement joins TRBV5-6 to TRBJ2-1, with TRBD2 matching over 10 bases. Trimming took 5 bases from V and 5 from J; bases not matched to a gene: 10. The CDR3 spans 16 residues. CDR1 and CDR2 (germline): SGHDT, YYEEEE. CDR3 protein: CASRFLGTSVNNEQFF. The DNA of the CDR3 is TGTGCCAGCAGGTTCCTAGGGACTAGCGTTAACAATGAGCAGTTCTTC.

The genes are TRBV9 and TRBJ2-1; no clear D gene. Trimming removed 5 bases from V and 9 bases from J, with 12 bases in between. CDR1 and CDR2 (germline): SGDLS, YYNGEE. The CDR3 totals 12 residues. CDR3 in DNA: TGTGCCAGCAGTGGCAATTCGGGTGAGCAGTTCTTC. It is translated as CASSGNSGEQFF.

The CDR3 loop is CASSWLAGGGVEQFF. The CDR3 coding sequence is TGTGCCAGCAGCTGGCTAGCGGGGGGCGGGGTTGAGCAGTTCTTC. This chain joins TRBV7-2 and TRBJ2-1, with 11 nucleotides matching TRBD2. Germline values: CDR1 SGHTA, CDR2 FQGNSA. The CDR3 sequence is 15 residues long. V shed 4 bases, J shed 9 bases, and the junction held 8 bases outside the gene matches.

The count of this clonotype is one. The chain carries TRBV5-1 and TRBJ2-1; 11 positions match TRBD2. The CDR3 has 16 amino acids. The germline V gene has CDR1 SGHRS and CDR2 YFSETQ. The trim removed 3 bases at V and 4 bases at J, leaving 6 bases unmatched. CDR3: CASSYRLAGIYNEQFF. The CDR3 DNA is TGCGCCAGCAGCTACCGACTAGCGGGAATATACAATGAGCAGTTCTTC.

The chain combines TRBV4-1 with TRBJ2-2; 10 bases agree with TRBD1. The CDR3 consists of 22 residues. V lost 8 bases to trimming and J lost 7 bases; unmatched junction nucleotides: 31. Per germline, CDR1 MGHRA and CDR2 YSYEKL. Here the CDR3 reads CASGLTLPGQGSPHTRSGELFF. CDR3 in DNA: TGCGCCAGCGGCCTTACCCTACCGGGACAGGGGTCCCCTCACACCCGAAGCGGGGAGCTGTTTTTT.